The 19 T cell receptor beta chains below come from one sample, sequenced in a study of T cell clonality in common variable immunodeficiency. Here immunoSEQ multiplex PCR was the method, and the copy in TCRdb shows in-frame clones only, minus some. The sample yields 55,000 to 65,000 clones, without any singletons. The sample comprised peripheral blood mononuclear cells. The source is a person aged 18-70 years in good health.

This clone was recorded at least ten times. The read is 3 residues too short to cover the CDR3 end, so that end is filled in from the germline J gene. This rearrangement joins TRBV10-3 to TRBJ2-1; TRBD2 matches 7 bases. This CDR3 comprises 17 residues. V dropped 0 bases and J dropped 5; count of bases not matched to a gene: 10. CDR1 ENHRY and CDR2 SYGVKD come from the germline V gene. The CDR3 sequence: CAISESIPAGLNNEQFF. Incomplete CDR3 DNA: TGTGCCATCAGTGAGTCGATCCCAGCGGGGCTGAACAATGAG.

This clone was detected ten times or more. The read ends 3 residues shy of where the CDR3 ends; the end is completed using the germline J gene. The chain carries TRBV28 and TRBJ2-7, with D unresolved. Germline V gene data show CDR1 as MDHEN and CDR2 as SYDVKM. The CDR3 is 13 amino acids. Trimming cost V 5 bases and J 5 bases, with 13 bases left between them. CDR3 residues: CASSKGFVNEQYF. CDR3 DNA (partial): TGTGCCAGCAGTAAAGGGTTTGTGAACGAG.

This clone was recorded many times. The CDR3 DNA, read in part, is TGTGCCAGTAGTATTATTGGGACAGGGGGCCGGAATCAGCCC. This translates into CASSIIGTGGRNQP. The entire CDR3 protein is CASSIIGTGGRNQPQHF. The chain links TRBV19 to TRBJ1-5; 12 positions agree with TRBD1. The read is 3 residues too short to cover the CDR3 end, so that end is filled in from the germline J gene. The CDR3 covers 17 residues. CDR1 and CDR2 (germline): LNHDA, SQIVND (reference sequence). The junction had 7 bases not matched to a gene; V was cut back by 3 bases and J by 4 bases.

This clone appeared a few times. The read gets to within 3 residues of the CDR3 end, and the germline J gene fills in the rest. The chain is built from TRBV5-1 and TRBJ2-5; 9 positions agree with TRBD2. Germline trimming cut 4 bases from V and 1 base from J; bases unmatched to any gene: 11. The CDR3 is 17 amino acids. Germline V gene sequence: CDR1 SGHRS, CDR2 YFSETQ. The CDR3 bases that were read are TGCGCCAGCAGCGATAACTCACTAGCGGGTGTCCAAGAGACC. Translated, it gives CASSDNSLAGVQET. The complete CDR3 sequence is CASSDNSLAGVQETQYF.

This clone occurred many times. The read comes to an end 3 residues before the CDR3 does, leaving the germline J gene to fill in the end. V usage is TRBV2 and J usage is TRBJ2-5; D uncertain. Germline CDR1 is SNHLY and CDR2 is FYNNEI. This CDR3 has 15 residues. The V and J ends lost 3 bases and 4 bases respectively, with 15 bases between them. The sequenced CDR3 bases are TGTGCCAGCAGTGACGGATTCGGGTTTGGAGAGACC. Protein product: CASSDGFGFGET. The complete CDR3 protein is CASSDGFGFGETQYF.

This clone came up many times. The read halts 3 residues ahead of the CDR3 end, with the missing end drawn from the germline J gene. J is TRBJ2-1 and V is TRBV20-1, with D perhaps TRBD1 (7 bases). Deletions cut 0 bases from V and 7 bases from J, with 13 bases between. The CDR3 is made up of 14 amino acids. Looked up from germline, CDR1 is DFQATT and CDR2 is SNEGSKA (reference sequence). CDR3 amino acids: CSARDGPGGNEQFF. The DNA read from the CDR3 is TGCAGTGCTAGAGATGGCCCAGGGGGGAATGAG.

Ten or more counts support this clone. Sequencing ends 3 residues short of the CDR3 end; the germline J gene provides the rest. V usage is TRBV6-1 and J usage is TRBJ2-1; D is ambiguous. Looked up from germline, CDR1 is MNHNS and CDR2 is SASEGT. Trimming removed 2 bases from V and 6 bases from J, with 5 bases in between. The CDR3 contains 12 residues. This chain's CDR3 is CASSELFNEQFF. The DNA read from the CDR3 is TGTGCCAGCAGTGAACTGTTCAATGAG.

This clone has ten or more counts. The CDR3: CASSITPGSTEAFF. The CDR3 DNA, read in part, is TGTGCCAGTAGTATAACGCCGGGTTCCACTGAA. The chain links TRBV19 to TRBJ1-1, with D unclear. The read ends 3 residues early relative to the CDR3; the germline J gene fills the gap. V shed 2 bases and J shed 4 bases, with 11 bases lying between them. Germline assignment: CDR1 LNHDA and CDR2 SQIVND (reference sequence). The CDR3 extends over 14 amino acids.

In this sample, this clone turned up many times. One end of the junction is discordant with germline, which a read error may explain. The CDR3 end lies 3 residues beyond the end of the read and is filled in from the germline J gene. The gene calls are TRBV4-2 and TRBJ1-1, with D perhaps matching TRBD1 (5 bases). Germline values: CDR1 LGHNA, CDR2 YNFKEQ. CDR3 length: 14 residues. CDR3 amino acids: CASSQQDMNTEAFF. The sequenced part of the CDR3 DNA is TGCGCCAGCAGCCAACAGGACATGAACACTGAA.

In its sample, this clone was seen many times. With the read ending 3 residues before the CDR3 end, the germline J gene is used to fill in that end. V is TRBV6-2 or TRBV6-3 and J is TRBJ1-5; TRBD1 is a possible D gene (6 bases). The CDR3 is 14 residues long. Per germline, CDR1 MNHEY and CDR2 SVGEGT. V gave up 5 bases and J gave up 2 bases, with 10 bases separating them. The covered CDR3 bases are TGTGCCAGCAGTGACAGGAAGCGCAATCAGCCC. Protein sequence: CASSDRKRNQP. The CDR3 in its entirety is CASSDRKRNQPQHF.

This clone was detected ten times or more. The read terminates 3 residues ahead of where the CDR3 ends, so the germline J gene completes it. The rearrangement joins TRBV7-9 to TRBJ2-1; D is possibly TRBD1 (6 bases). Trimming removed 10 bases from V and 5 bases from J, with 12 bases in between. CDR1 and CDR2 from the germline V gene are SEHNR and FQNEAQ (reference sequence). This CDR3 contains 12 residues. The DNA read from the CDR3 is TGTGCCACCCAGGACAGACACAATGAG. This codes for CATQDRHNE. The whole CDR3 is CATQDRHNEQFF. The whole variable domain, remainder taken from reference TRBV7-9 and TRBJ2-1, is DTGVSQNPRHKITKRGQNVTFRCDPISEHNRLYWYRQTLGQGPEFLTYFQNEAQLEKSRLLSDRFSAERPKGSFSTLEIQRTEQGDSAMYLCATQDRHNEQFFGPGTRLTVL.

At least ten counts were recorded for this clone. The read falls 3 residues short of the CDR3 end, and the missing part is taken from the germline J gene. The rearrangement joins TRBV4-1 to TRBJ1-1; D is perhaps TRBD1 (5 bases). The CDR3 is 12 amino acids. The V end was cut by 1 base, the J end by 6 bases, with 6 bases between. The germline V gene has CDR1 MGHRA and CDR2 YSYEKL. The CDR3 loop reads CASSQGGSEAFF. CDR3 DNA (partial): TGCGCCAGCAGCCAAGGGGGCTCTGAA.

This clone occurred many times. The read terminates 3 residues ahead of where the CDR3 ends, so the germline J gene completes it. The V call is TRBV19, the J call TRBJ2-5, with a tentative D call TRBD2 (6 bases). V gave up 4 bases and J gave up 2 bases, with 20 bases separating them. This CDR3 spans 17 amino acids. In germline, CDR1 is LNHDA, CDR2 SQIVND (reference sequence). The part of the CDR3 DNA that was read is TGTGCCAGTAGTACAGTCTGGGGGGAGAGGTGGCAAGAGACC. Protein: CASSTVWGERWQET. The entire CDR3 sequence reads CASSTVWGERWQETQYF.

Ten or more counts support this clone. The read terminates 3 residues ahead of where the CDR3 ends, so the germline J gene completes it. The chain recombines TRBV18 with TRBJ1-4, with 8 positions matching TRBD1. The CDR3 totals 18 residues. CDR1 is KGHSH and CDR2 is LQKENI in the germline V gene. V lost 1 base, J lost 0 bases, and 7 bases stayed unmatched. The part of the CDR3 DNA that was read is TGTGCCAGCTCACCACGCTCATTACAGGGGGCAACTAATGAAAAA. The encoded protein is CASSPRSLQGATNEK. The whole CDR3 is CASSPRSLQGATNEKLFF.

At least ten counts were recorded for this clone. The CDR3 DNA, read in part, is TGTGCCAGCAGCTCTCAGGGGGACACTGAA. It is translated as CASSSQGDTE. The CDR3 reads in full as CASSSQGDTEAFF. The chain combines TRBV7-3 with TRBJ1-1; TRBD1 agrees at 7 bases. The read falls 3 residues short of the CDR3 end, and the missing part is taken from the germline J gene. Germline V gene sequence: CDR1 SGHTA, CDR2 FQGTGA. The CDR3 runs 13 residues. The trim removed 4 bases at V and 3 bases at J, leaving 2 bases unmatched.

On this clone itself: The read ends 3 residues before the CDR3 terminus; that terminus is restored from the germline J gene. The chain carries TRBV20-1 and TRBJ1-3; D unresolved. The V end lost 0 bases, the J end lost 3 bases, and 15 bases lay between the germline ends. CDR3 length equals 16 residues. Germline V gene data show CDR1 as DFQATT and CDR2 as SNEGSKA (reference sequence). Partial CDR3 DNA: TGCAGTGCTAGAGATGGGTCGGGGTCGAGTGGAAACACC. Its protein product is CSARDGSGSSGNT. The CDR3, in full, reads CSARDGSGSSGNTIYF.

This clone appeared many times. The sequenced fragment ends 3 residues before the CDR3 boundary, so the rest is inferred from the germline J gene. V is TRBV7-2 and J is TRBJ1-6; 7 bases map to TRBD1. Germline V lookup: CDR1 SGHTA, CDR2 FQGNSA. Unmatched junction bases numbered 8, after V lost 7 bases and J lost 5 bases. The CDR3 has 15 residues. CDR3 amino acids: CASTLGTANNSPLHF. CDR3 DNA (partial): TGTGCCAGCACCCTCGGGACAGCCAATAATTCACCC.

This clone was seen at least ten times. Read coverage stops 3 residues before the CDR3 terminus; the germline J gene supplies the remainder. The genes are TRBV7-8 and TRBJ2-3, with 8 bases aligning to TRBD1. The CDR3 is 15 amino acids. Per the germline V gene, CDR1 is SGHVS and CDR2 is FQNEAQ. The V and J ends lost 5 bases and 4 bases, in that order; junction bases with no gene match: 8. The CDR3: CASSPTGGVADTQYF. CDR3 bases read: TGTGCCAGCAGCCCCACAGGGGGAGTTGCAGATACG.

This clone was seen at least ten times. The CDR3 end falls 3 residues outside the read, so it is completed with the germline J gene. The rearrangement uses TRBV5-5 and TRBJ1-1, with 7 nucleotides matching TRBD1. CDR3 length: 13 amino acids. Losses at the gene ends were 4 bases for V and 4 bases for J; bases not matched to a gene: 4. Per germline, CDR1 SGHKS and CDR2 YYEKEE (reference sequence). The CDR3: CASSDRQGTEAFF. CDR3 bases read: TGTGCCAGCAGCGACCGACAGGGCACTGAA. Together with reference TRBV5-5 and TRBJ1-1, the CDR3 gives the full variable domain: DAGVTQSPTHLIKTRGQQVTLRCSPISGHKSVSWYQQVLGQGPQFIFQYYEKEERGRGNFPDRFSARQFPNYSSELNVNALLLGDSALYLCASSDRQGTEAFFGQGTRLTVV.